This TCR beta chain was sequenced during a study of control samples from healthy donors and cancer patients (TCRdb year 2020). Looking up the germline V gene yields CDR1 SGHRS and CDR2 YFSETQ. The V and J ends are trimmed by 4 bases and 5 bases, leaving 19 bases between them. The CDR3, from cysteine to phenylalanine, totals 16 residues. The CDR3 DNA has 48 bases and is translated from base 1. Library method: the immunoSEQ multiplex PCR assay. In TCRdb, the immuneACCESS table is reduced to in-frame sequences with V and J assigned. These tables do not hold every clone; where another copy was compared, an unresolved V gene accounts for under half, and the others remain unexplained. The sample yields approximately 150,000 clones; over 85% were counted once. The top ten clones comprise 4.5% to 6% of the sample. For this clone: What antigen it recognizes has not been identified. Per-base qualities were not stored, and no clone one base away is much larger.

Sequenced: blood. The clonotype comes from a man aged 18 to 29 in good health. The rearrangement combines TRBV5-1 with TRBJ2-1; the D gene lacks a confident call. In nucleotide form, the sequence is TGCGCCAGCAGCACTTATACTCTTCTAGGACACAATGAGCAGTTCTTC. It codes for CASSTYTLLGHNEQFF.